These T cell receptor beta chains were read from a single sample in a study of blood T cell repertoires in COVID-19. The table came from immunoSEQ multiplex PCR; TCRdb's copy has only in-frame clones and leaves some out. The sample includes 150,000 to 200,000 clones, 84% seen only once; the top ten take roughly 7.1%. Material for sequencing was peripheral blood. The receptors were sampled from a man aged 40-49 years who had recovered from COVID-19. Each CDR3 is given with its conserved first and last residue. Fields, in order: V gene, clone size, D gene, J gene, CDR3 protein, CDR3 DNA. D genes are given only for firm matches. Expanded clones are given a class, and other clones once, few, many or no size at all.

TRBV4-2	once	-	TRBJ2-1	CASSRGLLQLGSLNTYNEQFF	TGTGCCAGCAGCCGCGGATTATTACAATTAGGGAGTTTGAACACCTACAATGAGCAGTTCTTC
TRBV6-6	-	TRBD2	TRBJ2-3	CASSRGLAGDTQYF	TGTGCCAGCAGCCGCGGACTAGCGGGAGATACGCAGTATTTT
TRBV7-9	-	TRBD2	TRBJ2-7	CASSLATSDEQYF	TGTGCCAGCAGCTTAGCGACTAGCGACGAGCAGTACTTC
TRBV20-1	-	-	TRBJ1-2	CSASLRGGGIYGYTF	TGCAGTGCTAGTCTCCGAGGGGGGGGGATCTATGGCTACACCTTC
TRBV7-9	-	-	TRBJ2-1	CASSSGLRRSSYNEQFF	TGTGCCAGCAGCTCCGGACTTAGGCGTAGCTCCTACAATGAGCAGTTCTTC
TRBV25-1	-	-	TRBJ2-3	CASADSGVGDTQYF	TGTGCCAGCGCGGACTCGGGGGTGGGAGATACGCAGTATTTT
TRBV9	-	TRBD2	TRBJ2-2	CASSLSGGWTGELFF	TGTGCCAGCAGCCTCTCGGGGGGATGGACCGGGGAGCTGTTTTTT
TRBV6-5	-	TRBD2	TRBJ2-7	CASENRDYKYEQYF	TGTGCCAGCGAGAACCGGGACTATAAGTACGAGCAGTACTTC
TRBV6-2/TRBV6-3	-	TRBD2	TRBJ2-1	CASSRLTSGGAHEQFF	TGTGCCAGCAGTCGACTAACTAGCGGGGGGGCCCATGAGCAGTTCTTC
TRBV19	-	-	TRBJ1-2	CASTVRGATGYTF	TGTGCCAGTACGGTTCGGGGGGCGACCGGCTACACCTTC
TRBV28	few	-	TRBJ2-4	CASSPGQLIAKNIQYF	TGTGCCAGCAGTCCCGGACAGCTTATAGCCAAAAACATTCAGTACTTC
TRBV7-9	-	-	TRBJ1-1	CASSPTAGGFSEAFF	TGTGCCAGCAGCCCGACCGCGGGGGGTTTTTCTGAAGCTTTCTTT
TRBV19	-	TRBD1	TRBJ1-1	CASVSPIGQGITEAFF	TGTGCCAGTGTTTCCCCGATTGGACAGGGCATCACTGAAGCTTTCTTT
TRBV5-6	-	-	TRBJ1-4	CASSLPGSTNEKLFF	TGTGCCAGCAGCTTGCCGGGGTCAACTAATGAAAAACTGTTTTTT
TRBV20-1	-	TRBD1	TRBJ2-7	CSARGQSEQYF	TGCAGTGCTAGGGGACAGTCCGAGCAGTACTTC
TRBV10-3	-	-	TRBJ2-1	CAISESRRNNEQFF	TGTGCCATCAGTGAGTCGCGAAGAAACAATGAGCAGTTCTTC
TRBV3-1/TRBV3-2	-	-	TRBJ2-1	CASSQIREVNEQFF	TGTGCCAGCAGCCAAATTCGGGAAGTCAATGAGCAGTTCTTC
TRBV5-4	-	-	TRBJ2-7	CASSFNRYEQYF	TGTGCCAGCAGCTTCAACAGATACGAGCAGTACTTC
TRBV7-7	once	-	TRBJ2-7	CASSLGTGTYEQYF	TGTGCTAGCAGCTTGGGAACAGGCACCTACGAGCAGTACTTC
TRBV7-8	-	-	TRBJ2-7	CASSLDQTGTSYEQYF	TGTGCCAGCAGCCTCGACCAGACGGGAACTTCCTACGAGCAGTACTTC
TRBV18	-	-	TRBJ2-7	CASSPLRGSYEQYF	TGTGCCAGCTCACCACTCAGAGGTTCCTACGAGCAGTACTTC
TRBV15	-	-	TRBJ1-3	CATSRASSGNTIYF	TGTGCCACCAGCAGAGCCAGCTCTGGAAACACCATATATTTT
TRBV15	-	TRBD1	TRBJ1-3	CATSRRGQSGNTIYF	TGTGCCACCAGCAGGAGGGGGCAGTCTGGAAACACCATATATTTT
TRBV7-2	few	-	TRBJ2-7	CASSSRSSYEQYF	TGTGCCAGCAGCTCTAGGTCGTCCTACGAGCAGTACTTC
TRBV7-9	-	-	TRBJ2-3	CASSPAAETDTQYF	TGTGCCAGCAGCCCCGCAGCGGAGACAGATACGCAGTATTTT